This record looks at one T cell receptor beta chain sequence and its context. Its antigen is currently unknown. This entry belongs to a study of T cells in Graves' hyperthyroidism and ophthalmopathy. Researchers amplified the TCR beta CDR3 regions from RNA transcripts. HTBI primers were employed in a first-round RT-PCR of the TCR CDR3. TCRdb independently ran MiXCR on the multiplex PCR reads; one entry per CDR3 protein. This sample carries 660,000 or so distinct CDR3 sequences, 45% of them seen once, and the ten largest clones take about 7%. General study results and limits: Blood also held most thyroid clonotypes expanded beyond 0.001. Ophthalmopathy and stable hyperthyroidism were separated by a 13 V-J model.

Input material: peripheral blood or thyroid tissue (not recorded which). This TCR was sampled from an adult man with Graves' disease, either hyperthyroidism or ophthalmopathy (not recorded which).

The CDR3 sequence is CSVGQGRINEQFF. The CDR3 nucleotides read TGCAGCGTTGGTCAGGGGAGAATTAATGAGCAGTTCTTC. This chain connects TRBV29-1 to TRBJ2-1; tentatively, D is TRBD1 (6 bases). This CDR3 comprises 13 residues. The ends were cut back, 4 bases at V and 7 bases at J, with 14 bases in the middle. The germline V gene encodes CDR1 SQVTM and CDR2 ANQGSEA.